Below are 32 T cell receptor beta chains sequenced from a single sample in a study of neurological immune-mediated disorders. TCRdb reprocessed the 5' RACE reads via MiXCR and lists one record per CDR3 protein. The sample carries around 70,000 distinct CDR3 sequences, 3.2% recorded once. The material sequenced was PBMCs. The receptor source for this set is a woman aged 45-59 years with multiple sclerosis.

This clonotype was counted at least ten times. V and J are TRBV5-5 and TRBJ2-7; D gene unclear. The CDR3 extends over 14 amino acids. CDR1 and CDR2 from the germline V gene are SGHKS and YYEKEE (reference sequence). V was cut by 0 bases and J by 4 bases, with 11 bases left in between. CDR3 nucleotides: TGTGCCAGCAGCTTGGTGGCGGACCAGTACGAGCAGTACGTC. Protein product: CASSLVADQYEQYV.

This clonotype has at least ten counts. The chain carries TRBV5-1 and TRBJ2-1; a weak D match, TRBD1 (6 bases). This CDR3 is 16 amino acids long. Germline V CDR1 and CDR2: SGHRS, YFSETQ. Trimming took 2 bases from V and 5 from J, leaving 17 bases between them. CDR3 in amino acids: CASSFQQGRGNNEQFF. The CDR3 DNA follows: TGCGCCAGCAGCTTCCAACAGGGTCGGGGCAACAATGAGCAGTTCTTC.

This clonotype was picked up many times. The junction departs from germline at one end; a sequencing error may be responsible. The V and J genes are TRBV5-6 and TRBJ2-7; D tentatively reads TRBD1 or TRBD2 (5 bases each). This CDR3 contains 12 residues. Germline-derived CDR1 and CDR2 are SGHDT and YYEEEE. The DNA of the CDR3 is TGTGCCAGCAGCTTGGAGTTGGGACCCAGGCGCTTC. This sequence encodes CASSLELGPRRF.

This clonotype has a count of ten or more. The chain joins TRBV7-9 to TRBJ2-6; D not certain. The CDR3 consists of 16 residues. Trimming took off 2 bases at V and 0 bases at J, with 8 bases between the two ends. Germline V gene lookup returns CDR1 SEHNR and CDR2 FQNEAQ (reference sequence). Here the CDR3 DNA reads TGTGCCAGCAGCTTATTCGTAGGCTCTGGGGCCAACGTCCTGACTTTC. Its protein is CASSLFVGSGANVLTF.

This clonotype was recorded many times. This chain joins TRBV4-2 and TRBJ1-3; D is uncertain. CDR1 is LGHNA, CDR2 YNFKEQ, per germline. V was cut by 3 bases and J by 8 bases, with 20 bases left in between. CDR3 length: 16 amino acids. In DNA, the CDR3 is TGTGCCAGCAGCCAGGGCGACCATACGCCCGACCACACCATATATTTT. It codes for CASSQGDHTPDHTIYF.

This clonotype has ten or more counts. This chain joins TRBV12-3 or TRBV12-4 and TRBJ2-2; D call uncertain. The CDR3 is 13 amino acids. V lost 5 bases and J lost 9, with 13 bases in between. The CDR3 nucleotides are TGTGCCAGCAGTGACGTCTACAACTGGGAGCTGTTTTTT. This translates into CASSDVYNWELFF.

This clonotype was detected ten times or more. The CDR3 coding sequence is TGTGCCAGCAGTTACTTGGGGACAGAGAACACTGAAGCTTTCTTT. It is translated as CASSYLGTENTEAFF. The V gene is TRBV6-5, the J gene TRBJ1-1; 7 bases agree with TRBD1. Germline loops: CDR1 MNHEY, CDR2 SVGAGI. V lost 1 base, J lost 1 base, and 3 bases stayed unmatched. The CDR3 runs to 15 residues.

This clonotype was seen at least ten times. The CDR3 bases are TGCAGTGCTTCCCCAAGCCCAGATACGCAGTATTTT. Translation: CSASPSPDTQYF. The chain joins TRBV20-1 to TRBJ2-3; D uncertain. From germline, CDR1 is DFQATT and CDR2 SNEGSKA (reference sequence). The CDR3 extends over 12 amino acids. V lost 5 bases, J lost 4 bases, and 10 bases lay in between.

This clonotype has at least ten counts. V and J are TRBV10-3 and TRBJ2-1; no definite D call. The length of the CDR3 is 14 residues. In germline, CDR1 is ENHRY, CDR2 SYGVKD. V lost 2 bases and J lost 6, with 11 bases in between. As DNA, the CDR3 is TGTGCCATCAGTGAGCCCAATCCGCTCAATGAGCAGTTCTTC. Its translation: CAISEPNPLNEQFF.

This clonotype was recorded at least ten times. The chain has TRBV20-1 and TRBJ1-2; TRBD1 might be the D (5 bases). The germline V gene has CDR1 DFQATT and CDR2 SNEGSKA (reference sequence). This CDR3 comprises 13 residues. V was cut by 8 bases and J by 4 bases, with 17 bases left in between. CDR3 sequence (DNA): TGCAGTCCCCGGTCGGGGGGGATCTATGGCTACACCTTC. It codes for CSPRSGGIYGYTF.

This clonotype was counted many times. The V call is TRBV28, the J call TRBJ2-1; 11 nucleotides agree with TRBD2. The junction had 12 bases not matched to a gene; V was cut back by 5 bases and J by 9 bases. Germline lookup yields CDR1 MDHEN and CDR2 SYDVKM. CDR3 length: 16 residues. The DNA of the CDR3 is TGTGCCAGCAGTCCCCGACTAGCGGGGACCTACGTTGAGCAGTTCTTC. Translation gives CASSPRLAGTYVEQFF.

This clonotype was recorded at least ten times. The chain combines TRBV18 with TRBJ2-7; D is tentatively TRBD1 or TRBD2 (5 bases each). CDR1 and CDR2 from the germline V gene are KGHSH and LQKENI. CDR3 length equals 12 residues. V was pared by 2 bases and J by 4 bases, with 6 bases between. Here the CDR3 reads CASSPEGYEQYF. In DNA form, the CDR3 reads TGTGCCAGCTCACCAGAGGGGTACGAGCAGTACTTC.

This clonotype was seen at least ten times. This sequence joins TRBV5-1 and TRBJ2-2; 7 nucleotides line up with TRBD2. The trim removed 5 bases at V and 4 bases at J, leaving 5 bases unmatched. CDR3 length: 14 amino acids. Per the germline V gene, CDR1 is SGHRS and CDR2 is YFSETQ. The CDR3 loop is CASSRRESTGELFF. CDR3 coding DNA: TGCGCCAGCAGTCGGCGGGAGAGCACCGGGGAGCTGTTTTTT.

The sample holds many counts of this clonotype. The rearrangement uses TRBV6-5 and TRBJ2-1; 7 nucleotides line up with TRBD2. In germline, CDR1 is MNHEY, CDR2 SVGAGI. The V gene end was trimmed by 6 bases and the J gene end by 6 bases; junction bases not matched to a gene: 17. This CDR3 has 17 residues. The CDR3 protein is CASSKLGGAGFGNEQFF. CDR3 DNA: TGTGCCAGCAGCAAGCTGGGAGGGGCAGGGTTTGGCAATGAGCAGTTCTTC.

This clonotype was seen repeatedly, ten times or more. V gene TRBV7-9 combines with J gene TRBJ2-7, with 10 positions matching TRBD1. The CDR3 runs 14 residues. Germline loops: CDR1 SEHNR, CDR2 FQNEAQ (reference sequence). V shed 3 bases, J shed 4 bases, and the junction held 3 bases outside the gene matches. CDR3 bases: TGTGCCAGCAGCTTTCGGACAGGGGGGTACGAGCAGTACGTC. This encodes CASSFRTGGYEQYV.

The chain links TRBV27 to TRBJ1-1; D is unresolved. Germline values: CDR1 MNHEY, CDR2 SMNVEV (reference sequence). V was trimmed by 6 bases and J by 1 base, leaving 12 bases between them. The CDR3 sequence is 14 residues long. CDR3 in DNA: TGTGCCAGCAGATCCGTTCTGGGGAACACTGAAGCTTTCTTT. Encoded protein: CASRSVLGNTEAFF.

This clonotype was seen repeatedly, ten times or more. The chain joins TRBV20-1 to TRBJ2-4; TRBD2 aligns across 7 bases. CDR1 DFQATT and CDR2 SNEGSKA come from the germline V gene (reference sequence). This CDR3 contains 15 residues. V lost 5 bases, J lost 0 bases, and 7 bases stayed unmatched. CDR3 DNA: TGCAGTGCTTCTCGGGACTACCTAGCCAAAAACATTCAGTACTTC. It encodes CSASRDYLAKNIQYF.

This clonotype was observed many times. The chain links TRBV20-1 to TRBJ2-7, with unresolved D. The CDR3 spans 15 residues. With 0 bases removed from V and 3 bases from J, the gap between germline ends came to 15 bases. CDR1 and CDR2 from the germline V gene are DFQATT and SNEGSKA (reference sequence). The CDR3 spells CSARDEHLEIYEQYV. CDR3 in DNA: TGCAGTGCTAGAGATGAGCACCTGGAGATCTACGAGCAGTACGTC.

The table lists this clonotype with many counts. J is TRBJ1-1 and V is TRBV28, with D possibly TRBD1 on 6 matching bases. The V end lost 2 bases, the J end lost 4 bases, and 8 bases lay between the germline ends. This CDR3 is 13 amino acids long. Germline CDR1 is MDHEN and CDR2 is SYDVKM. The CDR3 protein is CASSLGGRTEAFF. The CDR3 DNA follows: TGTGCCAGCAGTTTAGGGGGCCGCACTGAAGCTTTCTTT.

At least ten counts were recorded for this clonotype. This chain connects TRBV7-9 to TRBJ1-1; 7 nucleotides agree with TRBD1. CDR1 and CDR2 from the germline V gene are SEHNR and FQNEAQ (reference sequence). The CDR3 totals 14 residues. Trimming at V came to 6 bases and at J to 7 bases, leaving 11 bases not matched to a gene. CDR3 sequence reads: CASSKGRGQGEAFF. Written as DNA, the CDR3 is TGTGCCAGCAGTAAAGGGAGGGGGCAGGGTGAAGCTTTCTTT.

The table lists this clonotype with a few counts. A clone one base away is much larger, so this may be a read error. This rearrangement joins TRBV7-9 to TRBJ1-5; unclear D gene. The length of the CDR3 is 13 residues. Germline loops: CDR1 SEHNR, CDR2 FQNEAQ (reference sequence). CDR3 sequence reads: CASSLAFEEPQNF. CDR3 DNA: TGTGCCAGCAGCTTAGCGTTCGAGGAGCCCCAGAATTTT.

This clonotype was detected ten times or more. The rearrangement links TRBV5-1 to TRBJ2-3, with TRBD1 identical over 7 bases. Unmatched junction bases numbered 6, after V lost 0 bases and J lost 2 bases. The CDR3 is 16 residues long. Germline CDR1 and CDR2: SGHRS and YFSETQ. In DNA form, the CDR3 reads TGCGCCAGCAGCTTGGTGGCACAGGGGAACACAGATACGCAGTATTTT. Protein product: CASSLVAQGNTDTQYF.

This clonotype was picked up many times. The rearrangement uses TRBV12-3 or TRBV12-4 and TRBJ1-3; D unresolved. Between the trimmed V and J ends, which lost 7 bases and 1 base, there was a span of 17 bases. The CDR3 covers 16 residues. CDR3 sequence reads: CASTSRAAGSGNTIYF. In DNA form, the CDR3 reads TGTGCCAGCACCTCAAGGGCGGCGGGGTCTGGAAACACCATATATTTT.

This clonotype has at least ten counts. The rearrangement uses TRBV7-9 and TRBJ2-7; D uncertain. Between the trimmed V and J ends, which lost 4 bases and 3 bases, there was a span of 7 bases. CDR3 length equals 12 residues. In germline, CDR1 is SEHNR, CDR2 FQNEAQ (reference sequence). CDR3 DNA sequence: TGTGCCAGCAGCTCCCATATCTACGAGCAGTACTTC. Translating gives CASSSHIYEQYF.

At least ten counts were recorded for this clonotype. This sequence joins TRBV15 and TRBJ2-3, with TRBD2 as a possible D gene (6 bases). CDR3 size: 16 residues. V was shortened by 0 bases and J by 5 bases, with 15 bases between the two germline ends. The germline gives CDR1 LNHNV, CDR2 YYDKDF (reference sequence). The CDR3 sequence is CATSRDRPGVGDTQYF. CDR3 DNA: TGTGCCACCAGCAGAGATCGTCCGGGAGTAGGAGATACGCAGTATTTT.

This clonotype appeared many times. J is TRBJ1-2 and V is TRBV20-1; 10 nucleotides align to TRBD1. V shed 3 bases and J 8 bases; nucleotides not matched to a gene: 3. CDR1 is DFQATT and CDR2 is SNEGSKA in the germline V gene (reference sequence). The CDR3 loop spans 12 amino acids. The CDR3 region is CSARTGGAGYTF. CDR3 bases: TGCAGTGCTAGGACAGGGGGCGCGGGCTACACCTTC.

This clonotype was picked up many times. The V call is TRBV12-3 or TRBV12-4, the J call TRBJ1-1; D uncertain. This CDR3 region has 12 residues. The V end lost 5 bases, the J end lost 2 bases, and 6 bases lay between the germline ends. CDR3 sequence reads: CASSNRNTEAFF. The CDR3 DNA is TGTGCCAGCAGTAACAGAAACACTGAAGCTTTCTTT.

This clonotype was recorded many times. This rearrangement joins TRBV6-2 or TRBV6-3 to TRBJ1-2; D ambiguous. The CDR3 runs 12 residues. Trimming removed 4 bases from V and 8 bases from J, with 11 bases in between. The V gene's germline CDR1 is MNHEY and CDR2 SVGEGT. The CDR3 reads CASSSPERGYTF. CDR3 nucleotide sequence: TGTGCCAGCAGTTCCCCCGAGAGGGGCTACACCTTC.

This clonotype rates as medium-sized. The chain carries TRBV20-1 and TRBJ2-1; the match to TRBD2 covers 9 bases. CDR1 is DFQATT, CDR2 SNEGSKA, per germline (reference sequence). The CDR3 sequence is 16 residues long. V was pared by 5 bases and J by 10 bases, with 18 bases of the junction left unmatched. In nucleotides, the CDR3 is TGCAGTGCTGGGGGGCGGGAGGGCCGGTTGGAGGGGGAGCAGTTCTTC. It specifies CSAGGREGRLEGEQFF.

This clonotype was seen repeatedly, ten times or more. A read error may account for a junction end that differs from germline. The chain couples TRBV20-1 to TRBJ2-7; D is uncertain. This CDR3 contains 11 residues. Germline CDR1 DFQATT, CDR2 SNEGSKA (reference sequence). CDR3 DNA: TGCAGTGCTATTCTCTCCTCCGAGCAGTACTTC. This gives the protein CSAILSSEQYF.

This clonotype was recorded at least ten times. This chain joins TRBV5-1 and TRBJ2-7; TRBD2 might be the D (6 bases). The germline V gene encodes CDR1 SGHRS and CDR2 YFSETQ. Trimming cost V 4 bases and J 5 bases, with 10 bases left between them. The CDR3 contains 12 residues. The CDR3 DNA is TGCGCCAGCAGCCAGGGACTGAACGAGCAGTACTTC. Amino acid sequence: CASSQGLNEQYF.

This clonotype was recorded at least ten times. This chain links TRBV7-9 with TRBJ2-2; D call uncertain. CDR3 length: 15 residues. CDR1 and CDR2 from the germline V gene are SEHNR and FQNEAQ (reference sequence). V was trimmed by 5 bases and J by 0 bases, leaving 10 bases between them. The CDR3 DNA sequence: TGTGCCAGCAGCCCCGTGGCATCGAACACCGGGGAGCTGTTTTTT. Amino acids: CASSPVASNTGELFF.